This T cell receptor beta chain was sequenced during a study of blood T cell repertoires in COVID-19. As for the study in general: The analysed material was cDNA or gDNA that came from T cells, B-cell-depleted T cells, or PBMCs.

Method: immunoSEQ multiplex PCR; TCRdb's copy keeps in-frame clones and lacks some. This sample yields 150,000 to 200,000 clones, of which approximately 75% are seen a single time; roughly a tenth belongs to the top ten. The sequenced material came from peripheral blood. The sequence came from a human donor in a cohort sampled during active COVID-19.

CDR3 sequence: CASSSPRAGGYEQYF. CDR3 DNA: TGTGCCAGCAGCTCCCCCCGAGCGGGAGGTTACGAGCAGTACTTC. The chain has TRBV5-8 and TRBJ2-7, with 9 nucleotides matching TRBD2. The CDR3 is 15 residues long. Per germline, CDR1 SGHTS and CDR2 YDEGEE. Losses at the gene ends were 3 bases for V and 4 bases for J; bases not matched to a gene: 8. Together with reference TRBV5-8 and TRBJ2-7, the CDR3 gives the full variable domain: EAGVTQSPTHLIKTRGQQATLRCSPISGHTSVYWYQQALGLGLQFLLWYDEGEERNRGNFPPRFSGRQFPNYSSELNVNALELEDSALYLCASSSPRAGGYEQYFGPGTRLTVT.